Following are 29 T cell receptor beta chains from one sample sequenced in a study of OX40 agonist ivuxolimab in advanced cancers. The protocol was immunoSEQ multiplex PCR, while the TCRdb copy is restricted to in-frame clones and leaves out a portion. Among about 68,000 clones, roughly 84% were seen once, and the ten largest hold roughly 1.6%. Specimen: CD4+ or CD8+ T cells sorted from blood, collected in a trial of the OX40 agonist ivuxolimab. The receptors originated from an adult with an advanced solid tumor such as melanoma, head and neck, liver or kidney cancer.

The V gene is TRBV14, the J gene TRBJ2-7; D tentatively fits TRBD1 or TRBD2 (5 bases each). Germline V lookup: CDR1 SGHDN, CDR2 FVKESK. The CDR3 is 16 amino acids. Trimming cost V 4 bases and J 0 bases, with 16 bases left between them. CDR3 in amino acids: CASSPLTGTSSYEQYF. CDR3 nucleotides: TGTGCCAGCAGCCCCCTAACCGGGACGAGCTCCTACGAGCAGTACTTC.

The chain has TRBV5-4 and TRBJ2-3; 7 bases fit TRBD1. With 4 bases clipped from V and 4 bases from J, the junction kept 9 bases outside the gene matches. The CDR3 is 15 amino acids. Germline loops: CDR1 SGHNT, CDR2 YYREEE (reference sequence). This CDR3 reads CASSPGGSGSDTQYF. As DNA, the CDR3 is TGTGCCAGCAGCCCAGGGGGATCGGGTTCAGATACGCAGTATTTT.

The chain carries TRBV19 and TRBJ2-4; weak D call: TRBD2 (6 bases). This CDR3 spans 19 amino acids. Looked up from germline, CDR1 is LNHDA and CDR2 is SQIVND (reference sequence). Deletions cut 1 base from V and 8 bases from J, with 27 bases between. CDR3 residues: CASSIGLRRGRRLGDIQYF. In nucleotides, the CDR3 is TGTGCCAGTAGTATAGGTCTACGGAGGGGCCGCAGATTGGGGGACATTCAGTACTTC. Drawing the rest from reference TRBV19 and TRBJ2-4, the complete variable domain is DGGITQSPKYLFRKEGQNVTLSCEQNLNHDAMYWYRQDPGQGLRLIYYSQIVNDFQKGDIAEGYSVSREKKESFPLTVTSAQKNPTAFYLCASSIGLRRGRRLGDIQYFGAGTRLSVL.

V gene TRBV4-2 combines with J gene TRBJ2-1; 16 bases fit TRBD2. V lost 4 bases to trimming and J lost 9 bases; unmatched junction nucleotides: 15. Germline values: CDR1 LGHNA, CDR2 YNFKEQ. CDR3 size: 19 residues. The CDR3 loop reads CASSPQTGTSGRAFGEQFF. The CDR3 DNA sequence: TGTGCCAGCAGCCCCCAGACCGGGACTAGCGGGAGGGCCTTCGGTGAGCAGTTCTTC.

To note about this clone: This sample also contains other DNA sequences that code for the same CDR3. The chain couples TRBV30 to TRBJ1-2; 8 nucleotides agree with TRBD1. This CDR3 contains 13 residues. In germline, CDR1 is GTSNPN, CDR2 SVGIG (reference sequence). V gave up 0 bases and J gave up 8 bases; unmatched junction bases: 5. As DNA, the CDR3 is TGTGCCTGGAGTGTTCAGGGGGCTCGGGGCTACACCTTC. It is translated as CAWSVQGARGYTF.

J is TRBJ2-6 and V is TRBV18; TRBD1 might be the D (5 bases). Germline V gene sequence: CDR1 KGHSH, CDR2 LQKENI. The CDR3 covers 17 residues. The V gene lost 1 base and the J gene lost 2 bases, with 12 bases spanning the gap. The CDR3 sequence: CASSPQNTGAGANVLTF. For the CDR3, the DNA is TGTGCCAGCTCACCACAGAACACAGGAGCTGGGGCCAACGTCCTGACTTTC.

The CDR3 here is CSARSPGEAFF. The DNA of the CDR3 is TGCAGTGCTAGGTCGCCGGGGGAAGCTTTCTTT. The chain couples TRBV20-1 to TRBJ1-1; D not resolved. Deletions cut 3 bases from V and 8 bases from J, with 10 bases between. This CDR3 contains 11 residues. Germline assignment: CDR1 DFQATT and CDR2 SNEGSKA (reference sequence).

The rearrangement links TRBV21-1 to TRBJ1-1; TRBD1 is taken as the D call from the table, unchecked against the DNA. TRBV21-1 is annotated as a pseudogene. There are 15 residues in the CDR3. CDR3 sequence (DNA): TGTGCCAGCAGCAGGACAGGGGGGAAGAACACTGAAGCTTTCTTT. It specifies CASSRTGGKNTEAFF.

The chain links TRBV10-1 to TRBJ2-3, with 14 positions matching TRBD2. The V and J ends lost 2 bases and 3 bases, in that order; junction bases with no gene match: 1. Looked up from germline, CDR1 is WNHNN and CDR2 is SYGVQD (reference sequence). This CDR3 region has 16 residues. CDR3 DNA sequence: TGCGCCAGCAGTGAGAGGACTAGCGGGAGGACAGATACGCAGTATTTT. Translated: CASSERTSGRTDTQYF.

This clone was seen more than once but under ten times. The V call is TRBV6-6, the J call TRBJ1-4; 8 nucleotides agree with TRBD1. The CDR3 consists of 15 residues. V was clipped by 1 base and J by 7 bases; unmatched bases: 5. CDR1 and CDR2 from the germline V gene are MNHNY and SVGAGI (reference sequence). This chain's CDR3 is CASSYLTGDREKLFF. The CDR3 DNA sequence: TGTGCCAGCAGTTACTTGACAGGGGATCGTGAAAAACTGTTTTTT.

The chain couples TRBV5-1 to TRBJ1-3; D not certain. CDR1 SGHRS and CDR2 YFSETQ come from the germline V gene. V lost 1 base and J lost 2, with 10 bases in between. The CDR3 is made up of 15 amino acids. The CDR3 nucleotides read TGCGCCAGCAGCTTGAGTAGGGATCCTGGAAACACCATATATTTT. Translation gives CASSLSRDPGNTIYF.

In DNA form, the CDR3 reads TGCAGCGTTGCGGCGACCACAGATACGCAGTATTTT. It codes for CSVAATTDTQYF. The V and J genes are TRBV29-1 and TRBJ2-3; D is uncertain. The CDR3 contains 12 residues. From germline, CDR1 is SQVTM and CDR2 ANQGSEA. V lost 4 bases, J lost 2 bases, and 7 bases lay in between.

This clone was counted a single time. The chain links TRBV11-2 to TRBJ1-2, with TRBD1 as a possible D gene (6 bases). Germline-derived CDR1 and CDR2 are SGHAT and FQNNGV. This CDR3 has 15 amino acids. Trimming pared 4 bases from V and 4 bases from J, leaving 16 bases between. CDR3 coding DNA: TGTGCCAGCAGCTCCGAGGGGGGACGAAGCTATGGCTACACCTTC. This translates into CASSSEGGRSYGYTF.

This chain joins TRBV7-2 and TRBJ2-1; D call uncertain. Germline V gene data show CDR1 as SGHTA and CDR2 as FQGNSA. V shed 3 bases and J shed 7 bases, with 16 bases lying between them. The CDR3 is 15 residues long. The DNA for the CDR3 is TGTGCCAGCAGCTTCGCTAGTGGAGTTGCGAATGAGCAGTTCTTC. Residues: CASSFASGVANEQFF.

This clone appeared a few times. V is TRBV11-2 and J is TRBJ2-2; the D gene is possibly TRBD1 (5 bases). The V end was cut by 2 bases, the J end by 6 bases, with 10 bases between. The CDR3 spans 14 residues. CDR1 is SGHAT and CDR2 is FQNNGV in the germline V gene. The CDR3 nucleotides are TGTGCCAGCAGCTTAACTCTAGGGGCCGGGGAGCTGTTTTTT. It codes for CASSLTLGAGELFF.

The chain is built from TRBV7-7 and TRBJ2-5, with D maybe TRBD1 (6 bases). CDR3 length: 14 residues. V was shortened by 5 bases and J by 5 bases, with 15 bases between the two germline ends. Per germline, CDR1 SSHAT and CDR2 FNYEAQ (reference sequence). CDR3 sequence: CASSQTGRGETQYF. For the CDR3, the DNA is TGTGCCAGCAGCCAAACCGGCAGGGGCGAGACCCAGTACTTC. Full variable domain (remainder filled in from reference TRBV7-7 and TRBJ2-5): GAGVSQSPRYKVTKRGQDVTLRCDPISSHATLYWYQQALGQGPEFLTYFNYEAQPDKSGLPSDRFSAERPEGSISTLTIQRTEQRDSAMYRCASSQTGRGETQYFGPGTRLLVL.

V is TRBV6-6 and J is TRBJ2-5; no firm D call. Germline CDR1 and CDR2: MNHNY and SVGAGI (reference sequence). V lost 6 bases, J lost 1 base, and 3 bases lay in between. The CDR3 is 11 amino acids. CDR3 amino acids: CASSPQETQYF. The CDR3 DNA sequence: TGTGCCAGCAGCCCCCAAGAGACCCAGTACTTC.

V usage is TRBV6-1 and J usage is TRBJ1-1; a weak D match, TRBD1 (5 bases). Trimming took off 5 bases at V and 0 bases at J, with 10 bases between the two ends. The CDR3 is 14 residues long. CDR1 is MNHNS and CDR2 is SASEGT in the germline V gene. The CDR3 region is CASSRDLMNTEAFF. CDR3 nucleotide sequence: TGTGCCAGCAGTCGGGACCTCATGAACACTGAAGCTTTCTTT.

The V call is TRBV7-9, the J call TRBJ1-1; 8 bases align to TRBD1. The germline CDR1 and CDR2 sequences are SEHNR and FQNEAQ (reference sequence). Trimming removed 2 bases from V and 1 base from J; junction bases left unmatched: 3. The CDR3 covers 15 residues. CDR3 amino acids: CASSLTGGANTEAFF. In DNA, the CDR3 is TGTGCCAGCAGCTTAACAGGGGGAGCGAACACTGAAGCTTTCTTT.

This rearrangement joins TRBV11-2 to TRBJ1-3; D remains unclear. V dropped 1 base and J dropped 0 bases, with 10 bases sitting between them. CDR3 length: 16 residues. Germline values: CDR1 SGHAT, CDR2 FQNNGV. This chain's CDR3 is CASSLVLRISGNTIYF. Here the CDR3 DNA reads TGTGCCAGCAGCTTAGTACTCCGAATCTCTGGAAACACCATATATTTT.

J is TRBJ2-7 and V is TRBV4-1; 8 bases are a match to TRBD1. The CDR3 covers 18 residues. The V gene end was trimmed by 5 bases and the J gene end by 2 bases; junction bases not matched to a gene: 17. The germline V gene encodes CDR1 MGHRA and CDR2 YSYEKL. Here the CDR3 DNA reads TGCGCCAGCAGCAGACGGGAATCGGCACAGGGGGTCACCTACGAGCAGTACTTC. Translation: CASSRRESAQGVTYEQYF.

The CDR3: CAWSRAETSTDTQYF. The CDR3 nucleotides are TGTGCCTGGAGCCGGGCGGAGACTAGCACAGATACGCAGTATTTT. The chain combines TRBV30 with TRBJ2-3; D unclear. Per germline, CDR1 GTSNPN and CDR2 SVGIG (reference sequence). There are 15 residues in the CDR3. Trimming removed 3 bases at V and 0 bases at J, with 13 bases between.

This chain uses TRBV2 with TRBJ2-7; D possibly corresponds to TRBD1 (6 bases). Trimming removed 3 bases from V and 0 bases from J, with 9 bases in between. This CDR3 region has 14 residues. CDR1 SNHLY and CDR2 FYNNEI come from the germline V gene. The CDR3 DNA reads as TGTGCCAGCAGTGAGACGGACAGCTCCTACGAGCAGTACTTC. Protein: CASSETDSSYEQYF.

The V call is TRBV30, the J call TRBJ2-5; 8 nucleotides line up with TRBD1. With the DNA end fitting TRBJ2-7 better, the J assignment may be wrong. Per the germline V gene, CDR1 is GTSNPN and CDR2 is SVGIG (reference sequence). CDR3 length equals 12 residues. CDR3 sequence reads: CAWSQGAHEQYF. The CDR3 DNA reads TGTGCCTGGAGTCAGGGGGCCCACGAGCAGTACTTC.

The gene calls are TRBV7-2 and TRBJ1-1, with 7 bases aligning to TRBD1. CDR1 and CDR2 (germline): SGHTA, FQGNSA. Trimming took 6 bases from V and 6 from J; bases not matched to a gene: 13. This CDR3 spans 15 amino acids. CDR3 protein: CASRVSPTGTAEAFF. The CDR3 DNA sequence: TGTGCCAGCAGGGTTTCCCCGACAGGGACCGCTGAAGCTTTCTTT.

This rearrangement joins TRBV11-2 to TRBJ2-7; the D is unclear. From germline, CDR1 is SGHAT and CDR2 FQNNGV. Trimming left V 2 bases short and J 1 base short, with 12 bases between. The CDR3 contains 15 residues. The DNA for the CDR3 is TGTGCCAGCAGCTTAATGCCAGGACCTTCCTACGAGCAGTACTTC. Translating it yields CASSLMPGPSYEQYF.

This clone was detected a few times. The rearrangement uses TRBV15 and TRBJ2-1, with D hard to call. Germline CDR1 and CDR2: LNHNV and YYDKDF (reference sequence). The ends were cut back, 1 base at V and 5 bases at J, with 9 bases in the middle. The CDR3 is 14 amino acids. In nucleotides, the CDR3 is TGTGCCACCAGCAGAGTCCCGGAGAACAATGAGCAGTTCTTC. Translating gives CATSRVPENNEQFF.

The sample holds a few counts of this clone. The chain couples TRBV19 to TRBJ2-3; the match to TRBD2 covers 10 bases. The CDR3 is made up of 16 amino acids. Looked up from germline, CDR1 is LNHDA and CDR2 is SQIVND (reference sequence). Trimming cost V 0 bases and J 1 base; bases outside gene matches: 1. The CDR3 loop is CASSIDLAGGTDTQYF. The CDR3 nucleotides read TGTGCCAGTAGTATAGATCTAGCGGGAGGCACAGATACGCAGTATTTT.

The chain has TRBV5-1 and TRBJ2-2; D is undetermined. This CDR3 spans 14 amino acids. With 2 bases removed from V and 6 bases from J, the gap between germline ends came to 11 bases. Germline assignment: CDR1 SGHRS and CDR2 YFSETQ. The CDR3 loop is CASSLLSSPGELFF. In nucleotides, the CDR3 is TGCGCCAGCAGCTTATTATCCAGTCCCGGGGAGCTGTTTTTT. Variable domain in full (rest from reference TRBV5-1 and TRBJ2-2): KAGVTQTPRYLIKTRGQQVTLSCSPISGHRSVSWYQQTPGQGLQFLFEYFSETQRNKGNFPGRFSGRQFSNSRSEMNVSTLELGDSALYLCASSLLSSPGELFFGEGSRLTVL.